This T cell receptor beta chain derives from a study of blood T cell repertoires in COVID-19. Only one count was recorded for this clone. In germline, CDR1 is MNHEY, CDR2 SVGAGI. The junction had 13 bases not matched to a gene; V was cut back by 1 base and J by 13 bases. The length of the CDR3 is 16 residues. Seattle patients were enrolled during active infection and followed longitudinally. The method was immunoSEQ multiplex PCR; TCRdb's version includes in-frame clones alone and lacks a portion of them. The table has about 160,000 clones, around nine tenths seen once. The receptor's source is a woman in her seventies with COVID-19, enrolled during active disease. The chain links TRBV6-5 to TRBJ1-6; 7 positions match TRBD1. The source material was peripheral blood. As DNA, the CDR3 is TGTGCCAGCAGTTACTTGAGGGGGCAGGGGCGGCTTCCCCTCCACTTT. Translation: CASSYLRGQGRLPLHF.